The 10 T cell receptor beta chains presented below share a single source sample, sequenced in a study of blood T cell repertoires in COVID-19. Measured with immunoSEQ multiplex PCR; TCRdb has only the in-frame clones, and not every one. The sample contains more than 110,000 clones, more than 70% of which appear only once. Material: peripheral blood. These receptors came from a man aged 45-65 years with active or convalescent COVID-19.

The chain links TRBV28 to TRBJ2-5; 9 nucleotides align to TRBD2. V shed 3 bases and J 5 bases; nucleotides not matched to a gene: 7. CDR3 length equals 15 residues. Germline values: CDR1 MDHEN, CDR2 SYDVKM. As DNA, the CDR3 is TGTGCCAGCAGTTTTTTGGGGACTAGCTTGGAGACCCAGTACTTC. This codes for CASSFLGTSLETQYF.

Regarding this clone: Additional DNA sequences in this sample encode the identical CDR3. The V and J genes are TRBV28 and TRBJ1-5; D is uncertain. Germline CDR1 MDHEN, CDR2 SYDVKM. The CDR3 consists of 11 residues. V was clipped by 4 bases and J by 5 bases, with 3 bases between them. The CDR3 DNA is TGTGCCAGCAGTTCCTATCAGCCCCAGCATTTT. It yields the protein CASSSYQPQHF.

The chain joins TRBV7-3 to TRBJ2-1, with a weak D call TRBD2 (6 bases). Trimming removed 4 bases from V and 2 bases from J, with 15 bases in between. Germline assignment: CDR1 SGHTA and CDR2 FQGTGA. This CDR3 is built from 16 residues. CDR3 residues: CASSSGPGRAYNEQFF. CDR3 DNA: TGTGCCAGCAGCTCAGGGCCCGGGAGAGCCTACAATGAGCAGTTCTTC.

This chain connects TRBV9 to TRBJ2-3; 7 nucleotides agree with TRBD2. The CDR3 is 16 residues long. Germline CDR1 and CDR2: SGDLS and YYNGEE. The ends lost 6 bases at V and 3 bases at J; junction bases unmatched: 13. The CDR3 reads CASTMDVSGPTDTQYF. The CDR3 nucleotides read TGTGCCAGCACCATGGACGTTAGCGGGCCGACAGATACGCAGTATTTT.

This clone was detected once. The rearrangement joins TRBV19 to TRBJ1-2; D is possibly TRBD1 (5 bases). Per germline, CDR1 LNHDA and CDR2 SQIVND (reference sequence). V was trimmed by 10 bases and J by 4 bases, leaving 16 bases between them. The length of the CDR3 is 13 residues. DNA of the CDR3: TGTGCCACCGAAGTCGGGGGTGGCTATGGCTACACCTTC. Translation: CATEVGGGYGYTF.

The chain carries TRBV6-2 or TRBV6-3 and TRBJ2-7, with 16 bases lining up with TRBD2. This CDR3 is 17 amino acids long. Unmatched junction bases numbered 6, after V lost 4 bases and J lost 3 bases. Germline loops: CDR1 MNHEY, CDR2 SVGEGT. The CDR3 DNA follows: TGTGCCAGCAGTTCCCCGGGACTAGCGGGAGGGTTCTACGAGCAGTACTTC. This encodes CASSSPGLAGGFYEQYF.

This CDR3 is CALAGGPNTDTQYF. As DNA, the CDR3 is TGTGCACTAGCGGGAGGGCCGAACACAGATACGCAGTATTTT. The V and J genes are TRBV28 and TRBJ2-3, with 13 positions matching TRBD2. Germline V CDR1 and CDR2: MDHEN, SYDVKM. CDR3 size: 14 residues.

The V and J genes are TRBV19 and TRBJ2-2; D is possibly TRBD1 (6 bases). The CDR3 is made up of 13 amino acids. With 9 bases removed from V and 4 bases from J, the gap between germline ends came to 12 bases. CDR1 is LNHDA and CDR2 is SQIVND in the germline V gene (reference sequence). CDR3 amino acids: CASTKGGTGELFF. The CDR3 DNA reads as TGTGCCAGCACCAAAGGGGGCACCGGGGAGCTGTTTTTT.

This chain connects TRBV2 to TRBJ2-3; 7 nucleotides match TRBD2. With V trimmed by 8 bases and J by 3 bases, 11 bases remained unmatched. This CDR3 spans 15 amino acids. The germline V gene encodes CDR1 SNHLY and CDR2 FYNNEI. The CDR3 DNA sequence: TGTGCCAGCCCCGTTTCAAAGCGGGAAACAGATACGCAGTATTTT. It is translated as CASPVSKRETDTQYF.

The chain recombines TRBV28 with TRBJ2-1; TRBD2 matches 10 bases. Germline lookup yields CDR1 MDHEN and CDR2 SYDVKM. Trimming cost V 10 bases and J 7 bases; bases outside gene matches: 10. The CDR3 runs to 14 residues. The CDR3 loop reads CATLLSGRRNEQFF. Written as DNA, the CDR3 is TGTGCCACCTTACTTAGCGGGAGGAGGAATGAGCAGTTCTTC.